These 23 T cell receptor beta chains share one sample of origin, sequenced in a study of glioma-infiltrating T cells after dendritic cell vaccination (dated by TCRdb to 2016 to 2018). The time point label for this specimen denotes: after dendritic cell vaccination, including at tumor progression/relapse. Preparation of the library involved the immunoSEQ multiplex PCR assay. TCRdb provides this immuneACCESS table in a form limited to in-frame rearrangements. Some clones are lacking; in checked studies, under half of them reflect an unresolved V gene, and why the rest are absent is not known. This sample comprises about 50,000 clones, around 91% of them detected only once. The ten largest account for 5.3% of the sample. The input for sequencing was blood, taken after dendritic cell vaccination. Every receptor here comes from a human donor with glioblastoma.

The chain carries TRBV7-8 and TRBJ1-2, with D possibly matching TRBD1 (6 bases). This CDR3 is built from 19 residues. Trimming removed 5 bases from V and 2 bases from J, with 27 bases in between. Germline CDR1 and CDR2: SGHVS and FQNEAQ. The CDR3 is CASSQGFGTGRYTNYGYTF. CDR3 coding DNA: TGTGCCAGCAGCCAAGGGTTCGGAACAGGGAGATATACGAACTATGGCTACACCTTC. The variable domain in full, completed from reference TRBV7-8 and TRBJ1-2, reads GAGVSQSPRYKVAKRGQDVALRCDPISGHVSLFWYQQALGQGPEFLTYFQNEAQLDKSGLPSDRFFAERPEGSVSTLKIQRTQQEDSAVYLCASSQGFGTGRYTNYGYTFGSGTRLTVV.

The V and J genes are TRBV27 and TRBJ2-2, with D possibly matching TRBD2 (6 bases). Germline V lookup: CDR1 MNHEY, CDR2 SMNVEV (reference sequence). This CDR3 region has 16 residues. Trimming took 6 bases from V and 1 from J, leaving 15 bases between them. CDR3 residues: CASRTVRGKNTGELFF. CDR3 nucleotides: TGTGCCAGCAGAACAGTACGGGGGAAGAACACCGGGGAGCTGTTTTTT.

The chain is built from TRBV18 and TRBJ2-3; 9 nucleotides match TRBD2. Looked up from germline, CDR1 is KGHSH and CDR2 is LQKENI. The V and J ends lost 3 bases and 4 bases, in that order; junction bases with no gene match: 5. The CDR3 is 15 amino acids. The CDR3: CASSPAGGPSDTQYF. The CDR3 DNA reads TGTGCCAGCTCACCGGCGGGAGGGCCCTCAGATACGCAGTATTTT. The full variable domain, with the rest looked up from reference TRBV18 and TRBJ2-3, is NAGVMQNPRHLVRRRGQEARLRCSPMKGHSHVYWYRQLPEEGLKFMVYLQKENIIDESGMPKERFSAEFPKEGPSILRIQQVVRGDSAAYFCASSPAGGPSDTQYFGPGTRLTVL.

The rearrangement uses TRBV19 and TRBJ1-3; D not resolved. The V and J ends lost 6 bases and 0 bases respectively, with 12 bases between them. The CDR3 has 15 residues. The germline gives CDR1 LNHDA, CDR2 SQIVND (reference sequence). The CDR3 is CASRREFLSGNTIYF. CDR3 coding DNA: TGTGCCAGTAGAAGGGAGTTCCTCTCTGGAAACACCATATATTTT.

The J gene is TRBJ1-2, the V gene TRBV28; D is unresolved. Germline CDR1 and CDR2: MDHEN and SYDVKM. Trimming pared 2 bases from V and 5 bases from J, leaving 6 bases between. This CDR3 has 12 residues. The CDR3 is CASSLNGYGYTF. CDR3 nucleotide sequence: TGTGCCAGCAGTTTAAACGGGTATGGCTACACCTTC.

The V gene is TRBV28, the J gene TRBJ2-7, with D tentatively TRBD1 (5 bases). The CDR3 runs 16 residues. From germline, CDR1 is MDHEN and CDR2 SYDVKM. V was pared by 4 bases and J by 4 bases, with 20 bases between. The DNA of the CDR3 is TGTGCCAGCAGTTCCCGAGGACAAACAGTGCGATACGAGCAGTACTTC. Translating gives CASSSRGQTVRYEQYF.

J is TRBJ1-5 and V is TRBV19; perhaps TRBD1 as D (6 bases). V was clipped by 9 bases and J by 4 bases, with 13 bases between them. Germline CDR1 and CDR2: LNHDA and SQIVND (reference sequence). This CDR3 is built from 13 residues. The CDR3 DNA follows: TGTGCCAGCCGGGACACCTTTAATCAGCCCCAGCATTTT. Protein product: CASRDTFNQPQHF. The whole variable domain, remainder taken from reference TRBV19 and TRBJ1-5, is DGGITQSPKYLFRKEGQNVTLSCEQNLNHDAMYWYRQDPGQGLRLIYYSQIVNDFQKGDIAEGYSVSREKKESFPLTVTSAQKNPTAFYLCASRDTFNQPQHFGDGTRLSIL.

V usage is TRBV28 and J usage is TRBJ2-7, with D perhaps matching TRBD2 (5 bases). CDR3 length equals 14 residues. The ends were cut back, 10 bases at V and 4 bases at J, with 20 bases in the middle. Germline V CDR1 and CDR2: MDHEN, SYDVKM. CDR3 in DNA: TGTGCCACCCGCCCCGGGCACAGAGGGTACGAGCAGTACTTC. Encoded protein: CATRPGHRGYEQYF.

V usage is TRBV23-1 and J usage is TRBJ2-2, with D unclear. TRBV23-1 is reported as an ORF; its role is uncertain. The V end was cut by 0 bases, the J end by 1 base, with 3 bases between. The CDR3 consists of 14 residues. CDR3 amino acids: CASSQSVNTGELFF. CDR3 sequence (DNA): TGCGCCAGCAGTCAATCCGTGAACACCGGGGAGCTGTTTTTT.

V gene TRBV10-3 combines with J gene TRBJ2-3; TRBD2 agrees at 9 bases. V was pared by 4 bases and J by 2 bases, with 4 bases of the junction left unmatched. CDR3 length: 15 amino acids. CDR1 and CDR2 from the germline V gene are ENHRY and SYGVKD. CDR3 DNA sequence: TGTGCCATCAGTGCTAGCGGGACTGTCACAGATACGCAGTATTTT. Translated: CAISASGTVTDTQYF.

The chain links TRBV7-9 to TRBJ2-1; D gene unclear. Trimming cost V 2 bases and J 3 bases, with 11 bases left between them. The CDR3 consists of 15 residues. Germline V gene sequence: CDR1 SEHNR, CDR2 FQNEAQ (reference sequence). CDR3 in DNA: TGTGCCAGCAGCTTACAAGGTGCTAGCTACAATGAGCAGTTCTTC. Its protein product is CASSLQGASYNEQFF.

This CDR3 is CASSHLGSREQYF. DNA of the CDR3: TGTGCCAGCAGCCATTTGGGGAGTAGAGAGCAGTACTTC. The chain links TRBV7-8 to TRBJ2-7; the D gene is possibly TRBD2 (5 bases). Germline CDR1 reads SGHVS; CDR2 reads FQNEAQ. Trimming stripped 5 bases from V and 7 bases from J, with 15 bases between. CDR3 length: 13 amino acids.

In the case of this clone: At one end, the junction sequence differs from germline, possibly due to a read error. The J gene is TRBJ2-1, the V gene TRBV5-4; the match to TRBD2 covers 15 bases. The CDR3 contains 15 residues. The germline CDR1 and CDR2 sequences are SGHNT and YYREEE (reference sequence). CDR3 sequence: CASTLGTSGRNEQFF. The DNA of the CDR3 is TGTGCCAGCACCTTGGGGACTAGCGGGAGGAATGAGCAGTTCTTC. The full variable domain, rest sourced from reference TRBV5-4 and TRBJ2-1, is ETGVTQSPTHLIKTRGQQVTLRCSSQSGHNTVSWYQQALGQGPQFIFQYYREEENGRGNFPPRFSGLQFPNYSSELNVNALELDDSALYLCASTLGTSGRNEQFFGPGTRLTVL.

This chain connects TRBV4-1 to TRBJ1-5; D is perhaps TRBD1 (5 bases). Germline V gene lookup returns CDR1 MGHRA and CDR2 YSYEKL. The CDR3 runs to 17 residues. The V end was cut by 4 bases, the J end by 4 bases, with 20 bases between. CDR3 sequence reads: CASSPLNQRGSNQPQHF. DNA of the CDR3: TGCGCCAGCAGCCCCCTGAATCAGCGGGGGTCGAATCAGCCCCAGCATTTT.

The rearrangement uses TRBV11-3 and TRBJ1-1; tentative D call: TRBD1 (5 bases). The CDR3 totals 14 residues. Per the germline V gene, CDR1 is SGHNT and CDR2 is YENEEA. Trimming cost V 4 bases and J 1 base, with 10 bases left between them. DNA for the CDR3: TGTGCCAGCAGCTCAGGACACCCGAACACTGAAGCTTTCTTT. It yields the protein CASSSGHPNTEAFF. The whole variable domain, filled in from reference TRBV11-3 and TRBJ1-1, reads EAGVVQSPRYKIIEKKQPVAFWCNPISGHNTLYWYLQNLGQGPELLIRYENEEAVDDSQLPKDRFSAERLKGVDSTLKIQPAELGDSAVYLCASSSGHPNTEAFFGQGTRLTVV.

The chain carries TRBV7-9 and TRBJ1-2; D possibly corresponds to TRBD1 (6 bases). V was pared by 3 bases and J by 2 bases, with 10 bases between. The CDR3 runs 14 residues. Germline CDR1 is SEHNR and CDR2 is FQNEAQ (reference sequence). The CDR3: CASSLGQSNYGYTF. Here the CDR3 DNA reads TGTGCCAGCAGCTTGGGACAAAGCAACTATGGCTACACCTTC. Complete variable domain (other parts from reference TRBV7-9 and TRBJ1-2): DTGVSQNPRHKITKRGQNVTFRCDPISEHNRLYWYRQTLGQGPEFLTYFQNEAQLEKSRLLSDRFSAERPKGSFSTLEIQRTEQGDSAMYLCASSLGQSNYGYTFGSGTRLTVV.

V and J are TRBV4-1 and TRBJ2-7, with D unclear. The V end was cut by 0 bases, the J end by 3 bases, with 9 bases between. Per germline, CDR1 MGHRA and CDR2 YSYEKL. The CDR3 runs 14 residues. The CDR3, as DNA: TGCGCCAGCAGCCAAGAGGAACAGTTCTACGAGCAGTACTTC. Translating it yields CASSQEEQFYEQYF.

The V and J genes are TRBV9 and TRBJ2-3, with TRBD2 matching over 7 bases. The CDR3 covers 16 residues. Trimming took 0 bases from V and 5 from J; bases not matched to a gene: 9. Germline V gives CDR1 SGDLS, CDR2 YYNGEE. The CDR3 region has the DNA TGTGCCAGCAGCGTAGATGAGGGAGGGCGGGGAGATACGCAGTATTTT. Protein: CASSVDEGGRGDTQYF.

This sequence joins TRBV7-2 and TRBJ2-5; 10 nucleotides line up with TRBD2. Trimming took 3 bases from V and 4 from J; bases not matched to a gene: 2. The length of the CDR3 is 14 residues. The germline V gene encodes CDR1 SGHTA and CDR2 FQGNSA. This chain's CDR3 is CASSFSGRSETQYF. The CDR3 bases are TGTGCCAGCAGCTTTAGCGGGAGGTCAGAGACCCAGTACTTC.

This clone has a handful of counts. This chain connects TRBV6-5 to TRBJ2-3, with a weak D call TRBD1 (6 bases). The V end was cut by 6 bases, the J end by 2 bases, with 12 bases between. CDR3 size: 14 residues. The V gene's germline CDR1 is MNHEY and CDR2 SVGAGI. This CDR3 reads CASSPGHDTDTQYF. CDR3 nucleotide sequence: TGTGCCAGCAGCCCGGGACACGACACAGATACGCAGTATTTT.

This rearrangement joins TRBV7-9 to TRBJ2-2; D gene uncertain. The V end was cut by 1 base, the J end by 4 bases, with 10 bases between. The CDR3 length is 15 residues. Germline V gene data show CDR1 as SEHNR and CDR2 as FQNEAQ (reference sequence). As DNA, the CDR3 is TGTGCCAGCAGCTTAGACGGGTGGCCCACCGGGGAGCTGTTTTTT. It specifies CASSLDGWPTGELFF.

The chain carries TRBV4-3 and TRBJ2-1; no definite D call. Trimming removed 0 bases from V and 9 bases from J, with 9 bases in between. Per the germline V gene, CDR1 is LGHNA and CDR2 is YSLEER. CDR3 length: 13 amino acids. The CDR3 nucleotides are TGCGCCAGCAGCCAAGAAGAGCGAGGTGAGCAGTTCTTC. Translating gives CASSQEERGEQFF.

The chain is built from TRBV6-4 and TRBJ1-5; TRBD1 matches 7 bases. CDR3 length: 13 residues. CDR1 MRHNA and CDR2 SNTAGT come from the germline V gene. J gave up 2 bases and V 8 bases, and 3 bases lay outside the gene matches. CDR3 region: CASLGTGNQPQHF. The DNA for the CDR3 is TGTGCCAGCCTCGGGACAGGCAATCAGCCCCAGCATTTT.